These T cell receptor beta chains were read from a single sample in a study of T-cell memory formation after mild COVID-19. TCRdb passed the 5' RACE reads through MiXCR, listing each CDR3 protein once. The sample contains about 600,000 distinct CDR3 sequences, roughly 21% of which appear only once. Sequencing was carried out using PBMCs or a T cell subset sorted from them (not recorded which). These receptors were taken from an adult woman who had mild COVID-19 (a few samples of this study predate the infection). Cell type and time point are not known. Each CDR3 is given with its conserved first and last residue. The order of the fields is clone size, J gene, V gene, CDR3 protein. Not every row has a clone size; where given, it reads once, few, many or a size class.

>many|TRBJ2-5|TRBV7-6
CASSPRASRGQETQYF
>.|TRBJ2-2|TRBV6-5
CASMSGEDTGELFF
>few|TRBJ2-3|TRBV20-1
CSARAQDRSTDTQYF
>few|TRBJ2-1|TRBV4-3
CASSQEPPGGPYNEQFF
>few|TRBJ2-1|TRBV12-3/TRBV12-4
CASILTSGGGSYNEQFF
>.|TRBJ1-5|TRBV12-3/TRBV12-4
CASSTDRLSNQPQHF
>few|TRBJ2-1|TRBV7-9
CASGPTGQGSYNEQFF
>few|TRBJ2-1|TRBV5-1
CASSPSRGFDEQFF
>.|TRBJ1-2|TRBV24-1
CATRGLRTDGYTF
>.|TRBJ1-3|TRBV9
CASSGPGQFFSNTIYF
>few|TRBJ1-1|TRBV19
CASCDDRGSKAFF
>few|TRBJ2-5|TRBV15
CATSRLTSGIWYQETQYF
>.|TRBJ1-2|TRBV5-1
CASSLTLGTGGYGYTF
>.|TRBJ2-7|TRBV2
CASSETGAPYEQYF
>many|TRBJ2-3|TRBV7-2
CASSPASGRAIDTQYF
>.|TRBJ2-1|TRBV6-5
CASSSPLIGQGAGEQFF
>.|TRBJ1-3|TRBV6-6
CASSYGARGSGNTIYF
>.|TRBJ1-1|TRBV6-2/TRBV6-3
CASSPPPIVITEAFF
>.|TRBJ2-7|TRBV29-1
CSATSGGSEQYF
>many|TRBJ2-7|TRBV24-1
CATSDSRVGPSYEQYF
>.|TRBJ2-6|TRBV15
CATSPGLSSGANVLTF
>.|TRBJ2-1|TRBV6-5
CASRRGQGASEQFF
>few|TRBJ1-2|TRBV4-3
CASSPGQDVYGYTF
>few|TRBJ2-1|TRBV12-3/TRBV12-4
CASSFGQGTYNEQFF
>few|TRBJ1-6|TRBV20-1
CSATTGAGFSSPLHF
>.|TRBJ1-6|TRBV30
CAWSGQGSPLHF
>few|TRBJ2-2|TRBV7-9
CASSLDRQGFPGELFF
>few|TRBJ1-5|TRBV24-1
CATSDTGNQPQHF